What follows describes a single T cell receptor beta chain. These data belong to a study of cytomegalovirus exposure and HLA in healthy donors. It was with 60 Vbeta and 13 Jbeta primers that the PCR ran. Only in-frame clones appear in the TCRdb table, and some are missing; sequencing was by immunoSEQ multiplex PCR. The repertoire shows tens of thousands of clones; the top ten hold roughly 2.7%. The germline CDR1 and CDR2 sequences are MNHNS and SASEGT. There are 15 residues in the CDR3. V shed 7 bases and J 2 bases; nucleotides not matched to a gene: 10. The TCR originated in a man in his forties in good health and CMV-seronegative. The chain joins TRBV6-1 to TRBJ2-7, with TRBD2 matching over 8 bases. Sequenced material: PBMCs. The CDR3 DNA is TGTGCCAGCACCAGGACTAGCACAGCCGCCTACGAGCAGTACTTC. Translating it yields CASTRTSTAAYEQYF.